A selection of T cell receptor beta chains follows, all from one sample in a study of Tregs in tolerant kidney transplant recipients. Only in-frame clones appear in the TCRdb table, and some are missing; sequencing was by immunoSEQ multiplex PCR. This table has tens of thousands of clones, roughly 84% appearing once. Sequenced: CD4+ T cells from blood. These receptors were collected from a human donor in good health. CDR3s include the opening cysteine and the closing phenylalanine or tryptophan. The order of the fields is V gene, J gene, D gene, clone size, CDR3 protein, CDR3 DNA. D genes are given only for firm matches. Not every row has a clone size; where given, it reads once, few, many or a size class.

V gene: TRBV11-2; J gene: TRBJ1-6; D gene: -; clone size: -; CDR3 protein: CASSLVPTRTYNSPLHF; CDR3 DNA: TGTGCCAGCAGCTTAGTCCCGACACGGACGTATAATTCACCCCTCCACTTT
V gene: TRBV19; J gene: TRBJ1-2; D gene: -; clone size: -; CDR3 protein: CASSPSDYGYTF; CDR3 DNA: TGTGCCAGTTCACCATCGGACTATGGCTACACCTTC
V gene: TRBV5-1; J gene: TRBJ1-5; D gene: TRBD1; clone size: -; CDR3 protein: CASSFGPQGTPSQPQHF; CDR3 DNA: TGCGCCAGCAGCTTCGGTCCACAGGGGACGCCCAGTCAGCCCCAGCATTTT
V gene: TRBV11-2; J gene: TRBJ1-1; D gene: -; clone size: -; CDR3 protein: CASSPRTRNTEAFF; CDR3 DNA: TGTGCCAGCAGCCCAAGAACCCGAAACACTGAAGCTTTCTTT
V gene: TRBV12-5; J gene: TRBJ1-5; D gene: TRBD1; clone size: -; CDR3 protein: CASGLEGTGAPYQPQHF; CDR3 DNA: TGTGCTAGTGGTTTGGAGGGGACAGGGGCCCCTTATCAGCCCCAGCATTTT
V gene: TRBV6-5; J gene: TRBJ2-7; D gene: -; clone size: -; CDR3 protein: CASSYSRRFSGDEQYF; CDR3 DNA: TGTGCCAGCAGTTACTCGCGGCGGTTTTCAGGGGACGAGCAGTACTTC
V gene: TRBV9; J gene: TRBJ2-3; D gene: TRBD2; clone size: -; CDR3 protein: CASSEFGLAGGQDTQYF; CDR3 DNA: TGTGCCAGCAGCGAATTCGGACTAGCGGGGGGGCAAGATACGCAGTATTTT
V gene: TRBV18; J gene: TRBJ2-7; D gene: TRBD1; clone size: -; CDR3 protein: CASSRGQLGSRQYF; CDR3 DNA: TGTGCCAGCTCACGGGGACAGTTGGGCTCGAGGCAGTACTTC
V gene: TRBV6-6; J gene: TRBJ2-4; D gene: -; clone size: -; CDR3 protein: CASSYGGHTKNIQYF; CDR3 DNA: TGTGCCAGCAGTTACGGGGGGCATACCAAAAACATTCAGTACTTC
V gene: TRBV4-3; J gene: TRBJ1-2; D gene: -; clone size: -; CDR3 protein: CASSRAGNDGYTF; CDR3 DNA: TGCGCCAGCAGCCGGGCAGGGAATGATGGCTACACCTTC
V gene: TRBV2; J gene: TRBJ1-1; D gene: -; clone size: few; CDR3 protein: CASSEPPRAEAFF; CDR3 DNA: TGTGCCAGCAGTGAACCCCCTAGAGCTGAAGCTTTCTTT
V gene: TRBV7-2; J gene: TRBJ2-7; D gene: -; clone size: -; CDR3 protein: CASSPSQTRATYEQYF; CDR3 DNA: TGTGCCAGCAGCCCATCTCAGACTAGGGCTACCTACGAGCAGTACTTC
V gene: TRBV2; J gene: TRBJ1-5; D gene: TRBD1; clone size: -; CDR3 protein: CASSLYQDRGLSNQPQHF; CDR3 DNA: TGTGCCAGCAGCTTATACCAGGACAGGGGGCTTAGCAATCAGCCCCAGCATTTT
V gene: TRBV7-3; J gene: TRBJ2-7; D gene: -; clone size: -; CDR3 protein: CASSREGGYEQYF; CDR3 DNA: TGTGCCAGCAGCCGCGAAGGGGGCTACGAGCAGTACTTC
V gene: TRBV10-3; J gene: TRBJ2-2; D gene: -; clone size: -; CDR3 protein: CAISELAATGELFF; CDR3 DNA: TGTGCCATCAGCGAGCTAGCTGCCACCGGGGAGCTGTTTTTT
V gene: TRBV19; J gene: TRBJ2-5; D gene: TRBD2; clone size: -; CDR3 protein: CASSGRDLRGEGETQYF; CDR3 DNA: TGTGCCAGTAGTGGTCGAGATTTGCGGGGGGAGGGAGAGACCCAGTACTTC
V gene: TRBV18; J gene: TRBJ1-4; D gene: -; clone size: few; CDR3 protein: CASSPATNEKLFF; CDR3 DNA: TGTGCCAGCTCACCGGCAACTAATGAAAAACTGTTTTTT
V gene: TRBV6-6; J gene: TRBJ2-7; D gene: TRBD2; clone size: -; CDR3 protein: CASRTWGGTHSYEQYF; CDR3 DNA: TGTGCCAGCAGGACCTGGGGAGGGACCCACTCCTACGAGCAGTACTTC
V gene: TRBV15; J gene: TRBJ1-1; D gene: -; clone size: -; CDR3 protein: CATSREDLKDTEAFF; CDR3 DNA: TGTGCCACCAGCAGAGAGGACCTGAAAGACACTGAAGCTTTCTTT
V gene: TRBV7-8; J gene: TRBJ2-4; D gene: TRBD1; clone size: few; CDR3 protein: CASSPGTGVAKNIQYF; CDR3 DNA: TGTGCCAGCAGCCCTGGGACAGGGGTGGCCAAAAACATTCAGTACTTC
V gene: TRBV6-1; J gene: TRBJ1-2; D gene: TRBD1; clone size: -; CDR3 protein: CASSLQGAANYGYTF; CDR3 DNA: TGTGCCAGCAGTCTACAGGGGGCTGCTAACTATGGCTACACCTTC
V gene: TRBV7-9; J gene: TRBJ2-5; D gene: TRBD2; clone size: -; CDR3 protein: CASVGGDQETQYF; CDR3 DNA: TGTGCCAGCGTGGGGGGGGACCAAGAGACCCAGTACTTC
V gene: TRBV4-2; J gene: TRBJ2-1; D gene: -; clone size: -; CDR3 protein: CASSQVGGAYNEQFF; CDR3 DNA: TGTGCCAGCAGCCAAGTAGGGGGGGCCTACAATGAGCAGTTCTTC
V gene: TRBV6-6; J gene: TRBJ2-7; D gene: TRBD1; clone size: -; CDR3 protein: CASRTQWTGDYEQYF; CDR3 DNA: TGTGCCAGCAGAACCCAATGGACAGGAGACTACGAGCAGTACTTC
V gene: TRBV15; J gene: TRBJ1-5; D gene: -; clone size: -; CDR3 protein: CATSRERTESKSQHF; CDR3 DNA: TGTGCCACCAGCAGAGAAAGGACGGAGTCCAAGTCCCAGCATTTT
V gene: TRBV13; J gene: TRBJ2-7; D gene: -; clone size: once; CDR3 protein: CASRAAGAWYF; CDR3 DNA: TGTGCCAGCAGGGCCGCGGGGGCATGGTACTTC
V gene: TRBV6-1; J gene: TRBJ1-3; D gene: -; clone size: once; CDR3 protein: CASSEHSRGSGNTIYF; CDR3 DNA: TGTGCCAGCAGTGAACACAGCAGGGGATCTGGAAACACCATATATTTT
V gene: TRBV6-5; J gene: TRBJ2-2; D gene: -; clone size: -; CDR3 protein: CASSYFRARAGELFF; CDR3 DNA: TGTGCCAGCAGTTACTTCAGGGCCCGCGCCGGGGAGCTGTTTTTT
V gene: TRBV4-3; J gene: TRBJ2-1; D gene: -; clone size: -; CDR3 protein: CASSQVGQSYNEQFF; CDR3 DNA: TGCGCCAGCAGCCAAGTGGGTCAGTCCTACAATGAGCAGTTCTTC
V gene: TRBV11-3; J gene: TRBJ1-3; D gene: -; clone size: -; CDR3 protein: CASSPDGWQSSGNTIYF; CDR3 DNA: TGTGCCAGCAGCCCCGATGGTTGGCAGTCCTCTGGAAACACCATATATTTT
V gene: TRBV5-6; J gene: TRBJ1-2; D gene: -; clone size: -; CDR3 protein: CASSLQGGDYGYTF; CDR3 DNA: TGTGCCAGCAGTTTACAGGGAGGCGACTATGGCTACACCTTC
V gene: TRBV21-1; J gene: TRBJ1-5; D gene: -; clone size: -; CDR3 protein: CASSKTRRSHQPQHF; CDR3 DNA: TGTGCCAGCAGCAAGACCAGACGTAGCCATCAGCCCCAGCATTTT
V gene: TRBV11-3; J gene: TRBJ2-1; D gene: -; clone size: -; CDR3 protein: CASSPGWRLGLSQDEQFF; CDR3 DNA: TGTGCCAGCAGCCCCGGGTGGAGGCTAGGACTATCACAGGATGAGCAGTTCTTC
V gene: TRBV15; J gene: TRBJ1-6; D gene: -; clone size: -; CDR3 protein: CATSSRTALGSPLHF; CDR3 DNA: TGTGCCACCAGCTCCCGGACAGCCCTGGGTTCACCCCTCCACTTT
V gene: TRBV2; J gene: TRBJ1-2; D gene: TRBD1; clone size: once; CDR3 protein: CASRTGGLDYGYTF; CDR3 DNA: TGTGCCAGCCGGACAGGGGGTTTGGACTATGGCTACACCTTC
V gene: TRBV20-1; J gene: TRBJ2-7; D gene: TRBD1; clone size: -; CDR3 protein: CSAKGQDEQYF; CDR3 DNA: TGCAGTGCTAAGGGACAGGACGAGCAGTACTTC
V gene: TRBV2; J gene: TRBJ1-4; D gene: TRBD1; clone size: -; CDR3 protein: CASRGDSRSNGRLFF; CDR3 DNA: TGTGCCAGCAGAGGGGACAGTCGCAGTAATGGAAGGCTGTTTTTT
V gene: TRBV10-3; J gene: TRBJ1-2; D gene: -; clone size: -; CDR3 protein: CAISEFSGTPTNQGYTF; CDR3 DNA: TGTGCCATCAGTGAGTTCTCCGGGACCCCCACTAACCAAGGCTACACCTTC
V gene: TRBV6-5; J gene: TRBJ1-4; D gene: TRBD1; clone size: -; CDR3 protein: CASRGRGQGQEKLFF; CDR3 DNA: TGTGCCAGCAGGGGTAGGGGACAGGGCCAGGAAAAACTGTTTTTT
V gene: TRBV9; J gene: TRBJ2-1; D gene: TRBD2; clone size: -; CDR3 protein: CASSVASLGGLVSSSYNEQFF; CDR3 DNA: TGTGCCAGCAGCGTAGCCTCGCTGGGGGGACTAGTCTCCAGCTCCTACAATGAGCAGTTCTTC
V gene: TRBV5-6; J gene: TRBJ2-7; D gene: -; clone size: -; CDR3 protein: CASSLRRLGSYEQYF; CDR3 DNA: TGTGCCAGCAGCCTCAGGAGGTTAGGCTCCTACGAGCAGTACTTC
V gene: TRBV14; J gene: TRBJ2-5; D gene: -; clone size: -; CDR3 protein: CASSQGGRSETQYF; CDR3 DNA: TGTGCCAGCAGCCAGGGTGGGCGATCTGAGACCCAGTACTTC
V gene: TRBV6-5; J gene: TRBJ2-5; D gene: TRBD2; clone size: once; CDR3 protein: CASSPGLAYRETQYF; CDR3 DNA: TGTGCCAGCAGTCCGGGACTAGCGTATAGAGAGACCCAGTACTTC
V gene: TRBV4-3; J gene: TRBJ1-3; D gene: -; clone size: -; CDR3 protein: CASRRSGGDSGNTIYF; CDR3 DNA: TGCGCCAGCAGGCGGAGTGGGGGAGACTCTGGAAACACCATATATTTT